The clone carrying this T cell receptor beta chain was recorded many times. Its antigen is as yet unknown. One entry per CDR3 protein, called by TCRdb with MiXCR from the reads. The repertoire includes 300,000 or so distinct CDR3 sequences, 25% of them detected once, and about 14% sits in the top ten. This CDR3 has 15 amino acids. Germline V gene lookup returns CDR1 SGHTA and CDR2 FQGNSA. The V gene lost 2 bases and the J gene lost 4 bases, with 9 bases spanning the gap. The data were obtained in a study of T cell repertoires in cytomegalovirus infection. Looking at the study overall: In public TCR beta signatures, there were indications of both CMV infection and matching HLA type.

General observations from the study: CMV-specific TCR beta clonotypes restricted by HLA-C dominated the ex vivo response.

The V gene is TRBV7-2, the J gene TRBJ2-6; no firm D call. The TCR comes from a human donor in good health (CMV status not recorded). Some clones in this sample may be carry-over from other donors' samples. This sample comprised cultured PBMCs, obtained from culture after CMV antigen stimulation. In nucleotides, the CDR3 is TGTGCCAGCAGCTTAAGAGGAGCCGGGGCCAACGTCCTGACTTTC. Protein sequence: CASSLRGAGANVLTF.